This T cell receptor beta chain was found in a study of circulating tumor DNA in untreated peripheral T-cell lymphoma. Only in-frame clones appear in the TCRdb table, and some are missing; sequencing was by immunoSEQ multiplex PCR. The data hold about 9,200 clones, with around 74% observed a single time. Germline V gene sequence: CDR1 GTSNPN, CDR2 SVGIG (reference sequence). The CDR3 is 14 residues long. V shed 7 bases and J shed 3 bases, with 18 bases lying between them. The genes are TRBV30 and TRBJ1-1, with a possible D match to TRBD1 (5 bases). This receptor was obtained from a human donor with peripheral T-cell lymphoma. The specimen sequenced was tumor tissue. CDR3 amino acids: CASTPGGGDTEAFF. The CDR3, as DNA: TGTGCCTCAACCCCGGGCGGAGGGGACACTGAAGCTTTCTTT. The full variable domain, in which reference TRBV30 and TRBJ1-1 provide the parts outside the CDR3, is SQTIHQWPATLVQPVGSPLSLECTVEGTSNPNLYWYRQAAGRGLQLLFYSVGIGQISSEVPQNLSASRPQDRQFILSSKKLLLSDSGFYLCASTPGGGDTEAFFGQGTRLTVV.